A selection of T cell receptor beta chains follows, all from one sample in a study of T cell responses to AZD1222 COVID-19 vaccine. The table came from immunoSEQ multiplex PCR; TCRdb's copy has only in-frame clones and leaves some out. Among 95,000 to 110,000 clones listed, 75% to 90% were seen once. The sample here was peripheral blood, taken on day 0 of AZD1222 vaccination. The receptors stem from an adult in good health. CDR3s include the opening cysteine and the closing phenylalanine or tryptophan. Fields, in order: J gene, D gene, clone size, V gene, CDR3 DNA, CDR3 protein. D genes are given only for firm matches. Some rows have no size entry. The others give once, few or many, or a class for an expanded clone.

J gene: TRBJ2-1; D gene: TRBD2; clone size: -; V gene: TRBV7-2; CDR3 DNA: TGTGCCAGCAGCCGTCCTGGACTAGCGGGAGAGTCTTCCTACAATGAGCAGTTCTTC; CDR3 protein: CASSRPGLAGESSYNEQFF
J gene: TRBJ2-1; D gene: TRBD2; clone size: -; V gene: TRBV27; CDR3 DNA: TGTGCCAGCAGTTTGGGACTAGCGGGAGTATACAATGAGCAGTTCTTC; CDR3 protein: CASSLGLAGVYNEQFF
J gene: TRBJ1-1; D gene: -; clone size: -; V gene: TRBV7-8; CDR3 DNA: TGTGCCAGCAGCTTAAAGGGTTACACTGAAGCTTTCTTT; CDR3 protein: CASSLKGYTEAFF
J gene: TRBJ1-6; D gene: TRBD1; clone size: -; V gene: TRBV3-1/TRBV3-2; CDR3 DNA: TGTGCCAGCAGCACCGGGACAGGGGGGTATTCACCCCTCCACTTT; CDR3 protein: CASSTGTGGYSPLHF
J gene: TRBJ2-5; D gene: TRBD2; clone size: -; V gene: TRBV7-7; CDR3 DNA: TGTGCTAGCAGCTTAGGACAGAGCGGGGGTCTAGAGACCCAGTACTTC; CDR3 protein: CASSLGQSGGLETQYF
J gene: TRBJ1-3; D gene: -; clone size: -; V gene: TRBV20-1; CDR3 DNA: TGCAGTGCTAGTAACCCCAGCTCTGGAAACACCATATATTTT; CDR3 protein: CSASNPSSGNTIYF
J gene: TRBJ1-6; D gene: -; clone size: -; V gene: TRBV12-3/TRBV12-4; CDR3 DNA: TGTGCCAGCAGTTTAGAATTAAGATCACCCCTCCACTTT; CDR3 protein: CASSLELRSPLHF
J gene: TRBJ1-1; D gene: TRBD1; clone size: few; V gene: TRBV3-1/TRBV3-2; CDR3 DNA: TGTGCCAGCAGCGCGGAACGGGACAGGAGGTTTGCTTTCTTT; CDR3 protein: CASSAERDRRFAFF
J gene: TRBJ2-7; D gene: -; clone size: -; V gene: TRBV11-3; CDR3 DNA: TGTGCCAGCAGCTCCACAGGGTCCTACGAGCAGTACTTC; CDR3 protein: CASSSTGSYEQYF
J gene: TRBJ2-2; D gene: -; clone size: -; V gene: TRBV28; CDR3 DNA: TGTGCCAGCAGTTTCCCCAGGAACACCGGGGAGCTGTTTTTT; CDR3 protein: CASSFPRNTGELFF
J gene: TRBJ2-7; D gene: -; clone size: -; V gene: TRBV28; CDR3 DNA: TGTGCCAGCAGTAGCGAGACAGGCGCCTACGAGCAGTACTTC; CDR3 protein: CASSSETGAYEQYF
J gene: TRBJ1-2; D gene: -; clone size: -; V gene: TRBV12-2; CDR3 DNA: TGTGCAAGTCGCTTAGTAAGGGTTCTGAGCTATGGCTACACCTTC; CDR3 protein: CASRLVRVLSYGYTF
J gene: TRBJ1-1; D gene: TRBD1; clone size: -; V gene: TRBV4-2; CDR3 DNA: TGTGCCAGCAGCCAAGATCAGGGACAGGGGTCGTCAACTGAAGCTTTCTTT; CDR3 protein: CASSQDQGQGSSTEAFF
J gene: TRBJ1-1; D gene: -; clone size: few; V gene: TRBV9; CDR3 DNA: TGTGCCAGCAGCGTAGACTCGGGAAACACTGAAGCTTTCTTT; CDR3 protein: CASSVDSGNTEAFF
J gene: TRBJ1-6; D gene: -; clone size: -; V gene: TRBV30; CDR3 DNA: TGTGCCTGGGGGGGATCCGGGGCTTATAATTCACCCCTCCACTTT; CDR3 protein: CAWGGSGAYNSPLHF
J gene: TRBJ1-5; D gene: TRBD1; clone size: once; V gene: TRBV28; CDR3 DNA: TGTGCCAGCAGTGCCGCGACAGGGGGAGAACGGCCCCAGCATTTT; CDR3 protein: CASSAATGGERPQHF
J gene: TRBJ1-4; D gene: -; clone size: -; V gene: TRBV28; CDR3 DNA: TGTGCCAGCAGCCGCCCCGGGACGTCGAATGAAAAACTGTTTTTT; CDR3 protein: CASSRPGTSNEKLFF
J gene: TRBJ2-5; D gene: TRBD1; clone size: few; V gene: TRBV7-2; CDR3 DNA: TGTGCCAGCAGCTTCGGACAGGCGCAAGAGACCCAGTACTTC; CDR3 protein: CASSFGQAQETQYF
J gene: TRBJ1-1; D gene: -; clone size: -; V gene: TRBV6-1; CDR3 DNA: TGTGCCAGCAGTGAAGCGCCTAACACTGAAGCTTTCTTT; CDR3 protein: CASSEAPNTEAFF
J gene: TRBJ2-7; D gene: -; clone size: -; V gene: TRBV4-3; CDR3 DNA: TGCGCCAGCAGCCCGTCCAGTTTACTACCTTACGAGCAGTACTTC; CDR3 protein: CASSPSSLLPYEQYF
J gene: TRBJ2-6; D gene: -; clone size: -; V gene: TRBV7-6; CDR3 DNA: TGTGCCAGCAGGGGTGCTGGTCGCTCTGGGGCCAACGTCCTGACTTTC; CDR3 protein: CASRGAGRSGANVLTF
J gene: TRBJ1-4; D gene: -; clone size: once; V gene: TRBV19; CDR3 DNA: TGTGCCAGTAGTAACGGATGGGCTGAAAAACTGTTTTTT; CDR3 protein: CASSNGWAEKLFF
J gene: TRBJ2-7; D gene: -; clone size: -; V gene: TRBV14; CDR3 DNA: TGTGCCAGCAGCCAAGATTGGCTGACACGCACCTACGAGCAGTACTTC; CDR3 protein: CASSQDWLTRTYEQYF
J gene: TRBJ1-4; D gene: TRBD1; clone size: once; V gene: TRBV28; CDR3 DNA: TGTGCCAGCAGTCCACAGGGGAGTCTTGATGAAAAACTGTTTTTT; CDR3 protein: CASSPQGSLDEKLFF
J gene: TRBJ1-1; D gene: -; clone size: -; V gene: TRBV7-9; CDR3 DNA: TGTGCCAGCGGACCCTCGGGGGGCAGGGCTTATGAAGCTTTCTTT; CDR3 protein: CASGPSGGRAYEAFF
J gene: TRBJ2-5; D gene: -; clone size: -; V gene: TRBV15; CDR3 DNA: TGTGCCACCAGCAGAGAAATGACCATGGGAGAGACCCAGTACTTC; CDR3 protein: CATSREMTMGETQYF
J gene: TRBJ1-4; D gene: -; clone size: -; V gene: TRBV19; CDR3 DNA: TGTGCCAGTACTCTAGGGCCAGGGGACGAAAAACTGTTTTTT; CDR3 protein: CASTLGPGDEKLFF
J gene: TRBJ1-1; D gene: -; clone size: -; V gene: TRBV12-3/TRBV12-4; CDR3 DNA: TGTGCCAGCACCGCGGGTCCGAAAGCTTTCTTT; CDR3 protein: CASTAGPKAFF
J gene: TRBJ1-2; D gene: TRBD1; clone size: -; V gene: TRBV5-6; CDR3 DNA: TGTGCCAGCAGCCCGGAACGGACAGGGTTTGGCTACACCTTC; CDR3 protein: CASSPERTGFGYTF
J gene: TRBJ1-1; D gene: -; clone size: -; V gene: TRBV6-5; CDR3 DNA: TGTGCCAGCAGCCCAAGGAACACTGAAGCTTTCTTT; CDR3 protein: CASSPRNTEAFF
J gene: TRBJ2-2; D gene: TRBD2; clone size: -; V gene: TRBV5-4; CDR3 DNA: TGTGCCAGCAGCTTCTTTAGCGGGAGAAACACCGGGGAGCTGTTTTTT; CDR3 protein: CASSFFSGRNTGELFF
J gene: TRBJ2-2; D gene: TRBD2; clone size: -; V gene: TRBV5-1; CDR3 DNA: TGCGCCAGCAGCTTGGGGACTAGCAACACCGGGGAGCTGTTTTTT; CDR3 protein: CASSLGTSNTGELFF
J gene: TRBJ1-5; D gene: TRBD1; clone size: many; V gene: TRBV6-1; CDR3 DNA: TGTGCCAGCAGTGACACAGGGGGCTATCAGCCCCAGCATTTT; CDR3 protein: CASSDTGGYQPQHF
J gene: TRBJ1-1; D gene: TRBD1; clone size: -; V gene: TRBV19; CDR3 DNA: TGTGCCAGTAGTATAGGACAGGGGCTTCCTGAAGCTTTCTTT; CDR3 protein: CASSIGQGLPEAFF
J gene: TRBJ1-5; D gene: -; clone size: -; V gene: TRBV27; CDR3 DNA: TGTGCCAGCAGCCGCGGCCGAAGTAGCAATCAGCCCCAGCATTTT; CDR3 protein: CASSRGRSSNQPQHF
J gene: TRBJ2-7; D gene: TRBD2; clone size: -; V gene: TRBV18; CDR3 DNA: TGTGCCAGCTCCAAGGAGAGCGGTAGCGGGGGCTACGAGCAGTACTTC; CDR3 protein: CASSKESGSGGYEQYF
J gene: TRBJ2-7; D gene: -; clone size: few; V gene: TRBV19; CDR3 DNA: TGTGCCAGTAGTACCCCCCTGGGCTACGAGCAGTACTTC; CDR3 protein: CASSTPLGYEQYF
J gene: TRBJ2-1; D gene: TRBD2; clone size: -; V gene: TRBV2; CDR3 DNA: TGTGCCAGCGAACGTAGCGGGGGGAGTAATGAGCAGTTCTTC; CDR3 protein: CASERSGGSNEQFF
J gene: TRBJ1-2; D gene: -; clone size: -; V gene: TRBV5-1; CDR3 DNA: TGCGCCAGCAGCCCGCAGCCCGGGACACTCTATGGCTACACCTTC; CDR3 protein: CASSPQPGTLYGYTF
J gene: TRBJ2-5; D gene: -; clone size: -; V gene: TRBV18; CDR3 DNA: TGTGCCAGCTCACCCACACGTTCAGAGACCCAGTACTTC; CDR3 protein: CASSPTRSETQYF
J gene: TRBJ2-4; D gene: -; clone size: -; V gene: TRBV7-9; CDR3 DNA: TGTGCCAGCAGCCGTATTTCGGCCAAAAACATTCAGTACTTC; CDR3 protein: CASSRISAKNIQYF
J gene: TRBJ1-1; D gene: -; clone size: -; V gene: TRBV28; CDR3 DNA: TGTGCCAGCAGTTCTGGACAGCTAAACACTGAAGCTTTCTTT; CDR3 protein: CASSSGQLNTEAFF